This is a list of T cell receptor beta chains from one sample in a study of T cell changes during pregnancy in multiple sclerosis. Libraries were prepared by immunoSEQ multiplex PCR; TCRdb keeps only in-frame clonotypes and omits some of them. Altogether under 70,000 clones are present, 91% being singletons, with the ten largest covering 1% to 1.5%. The sequencing here drew on peripheral blood, taken after pregnancy. The origin of the receptors is a female donor in good health, enrolled as a control in a pregnancy study. CDR3s include the opening cysteine and the closing phenylalanine or tryptophan. Fields, in order: J gene, V gene, D gene, clone size, CDR3 DNA, CDR3 protein. A D gene is named only where the DNA matches it firmly. The size field is filled for only some rows; it gives once, few, many or a size class.

TRBJ2-7 | TRBV9 | NA | NA | TGTGCCAGCAGCGTAGGCGGGGACTCCTACGAGCAGTACTTC | CASSVGGDSYEQYF
TRBJ1-6 | TRBV27 | TRBD1 | NA | TGTGCCAGCAGGGCCCTAGACAGGGGAGTTAAACCCCTCCACTTT | CASRALDRGVKPLHF
TRBJ2-7 | TRBV6-5 | NA | once | TGTGCCAGCAGTTACTCCCCAGGGGACTACGAGCAGTACTTC | CASSYSPGDYEQYF
TRBJ1-6 | TRBV7-2 | NA | NA | TGTGCCAGCAGCTTAGACAGTTTTAATTCACCCCTCCACTTT | CASSLDSFNSPLHF
TRBJ1-1 | TRBV30 | TRBD1 | NA | TGTGCCTGGGGTGCCGGGACAGTGACGCCTGAAGCTTTCTTT | CAWGAGTVTPEAFF
TRBJ2-7 | TRBV2 | NA | NA | TGTGCCAGCAGCCAGATAACCTACGAGCAGTACTTC | CASSQITYEQYF
TRBJ2-1 | TRBV2 | NA | once | TGTGCCAGCAGTGAAAGCCTAGTAGGTAATGAGCAGTTCTTC | CASSESLVGNEQFF
TRBJ1-6 | TRBV27 | NA | NA | TGTGCCAGCAGTTTATCGATAACAGGTGATTCACCCCTCCACTTT | CASSLSITGDSPLHF
TRBJ1-4 | TRBV6-5 | TRBD1 | NA | TGTGCCAGCAGAGGGGACAGGGGGAATGAAAAACTGTTTTTT | CASRGDRGNEKLFF
TRBJ2-3 | TRBV19 | NA | NA | TGTGCCAGTAGTCTCAGGGAAACAGATACGCAGTATTTT | CASSLRETDTQYF
TRBJ1-2 | TRBV19 | TRBD1 | NA | TGTGCCAGTAGTATAAACAGGGGGAACTATGGCTACACCTTC | CASSINRGNYGYTF
TRBJ1-1 | TRBV4-3 | TRBD1 | NA | TGCGCCAGCAGCCGGACAGGGCGGGGCACTGAAGCTTTCTTT | CASSRTGRGTEAFF
TRBJ1-3 | TRBV5-5 | NA | NA | TGTGCCAGCAGCACGAACAGGGCCTCTGGAAACACCATATATTTT | CASSTNRASGNTIYF
TRBJ2-5 | TRBV7-9 | TRBD2 | once | TGTGCCAGCAGCTTACACCTAACGGGGGGGCGAGAGACCCAGTACTTC | CASSLHLTGGRETQYF
TRBJ1-2 | TRBV5-6 | NA | NA | TGTGCCAGCAGCTTGGGGACAGTCAATGGCTACACCTTC | CASSLGTVNGYTF
TRBJ1-5 | TRBV15 | NA | NA | TGTGCCACCAGCAGCCCCCCCCATAATCAGCCCCAGCATTTT | CATSSPPHNQPQHF
TRBJ1-2 | TRBV5-8 | TRBD1 | once | TGTGCCAGCAGCTTGGGCATTAAAATGACAGGGAACTATGGCTACACCTTC | CASSLGIKMTGNYGYTF
TRBJ1-1 | TRBV30 | NA | once | TGTGCCTGGAGTGCGCCAGGGTCCGCTGAAGCTTTCTTT | CAWSAPGSAEAFF
TRBJ1-2 | TRBV30 | TRBD1 | NA | TGTGCCTGGAGGGGGACAGGGTCTAACTATGGCTACACCTTC | CAWRGTGSNYGYTF
TRBJ1-1 | TRBV9 | NA | NA | TGTGCCAGCAGCGTAGACATGTTGAACACTGAAGCTTTCTTT | CASSVDMLNTEAFF
TRBJ2-5 | TRBV15 | NA | NA | TGTGCCACCAGCATAATAGTGTCGTCACTACAGTACTTC | CATSIIVSSLQYF
TRBJ2-1 | TRBV19 | TRBD2 | NA | TGTGCCAGTAGTATAGTAACGTTTCGGCTAGCGGGTTCGGGTGAGCAGTTCTTC | CASSIVTFRLAGSGEQFF